This TCR beta chain comes out of a study of blood T cell repertoires in COVID-19. Study-wide context: Italy, Spain and the United States were the sources of the convalescent and acute COVID-19 samples.

CDR3 size: 16 residues. The V segment lost 1 base and the J segment 2 bases; nucleotides outside the gene matches: 4. The germline CDR1 and CDR2 sequences are LGHDT and YNNKEL (reference sequence). Seattle enrolled patients during active infection and tracked them longitudinally. The repertoire was sequenced with immunoSEQ multiplex PCR; TCRdb's copy has only in-frame clones and lacks some. The sample shows roughly 330,000 clones, about nine tenths of them seen only once. The source is a man aged 25-45 years with COVID-19, enrolled during active disease. This chain connects TRBV3-1 (or the pseudogene TRBV3-2) to TRBJ2-1, with 8 bases lining up with TRBD2. The sequenced material came from peripheral blood. This CDR3 is CASSQGLAGAYNEQFF. CDR3 DNA sequence: TGTGCCAGCAGCCAAGGGCTAGCGGGCGCCTACAATGAGCAGTTCTTC.